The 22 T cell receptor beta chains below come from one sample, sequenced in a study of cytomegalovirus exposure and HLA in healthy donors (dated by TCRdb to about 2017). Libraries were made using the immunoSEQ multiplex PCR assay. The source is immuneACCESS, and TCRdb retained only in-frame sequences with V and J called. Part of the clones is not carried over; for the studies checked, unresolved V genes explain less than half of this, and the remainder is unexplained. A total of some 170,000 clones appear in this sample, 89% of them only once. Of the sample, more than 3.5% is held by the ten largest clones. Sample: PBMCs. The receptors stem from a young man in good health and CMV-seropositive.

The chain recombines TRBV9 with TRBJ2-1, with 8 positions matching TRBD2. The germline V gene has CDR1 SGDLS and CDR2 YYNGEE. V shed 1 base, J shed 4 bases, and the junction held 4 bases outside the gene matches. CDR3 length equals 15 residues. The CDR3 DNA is TGTGCCAGCAGCGTAACTCCTAGCGGGTACAATGAGCAGTTCTTC. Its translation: CASSVTPSGYNEQFF. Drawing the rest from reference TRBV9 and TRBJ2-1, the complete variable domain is DSGVTQTPKHLITATGQRVTLRCSPRSGDLSVYWYQQSLDQGLQFLIQYYNGEERAKGNILERFSAQQFPDLHSELNLSSLELGDSALYFCASSVTPSGYNEQFFGPGTRLTVL.

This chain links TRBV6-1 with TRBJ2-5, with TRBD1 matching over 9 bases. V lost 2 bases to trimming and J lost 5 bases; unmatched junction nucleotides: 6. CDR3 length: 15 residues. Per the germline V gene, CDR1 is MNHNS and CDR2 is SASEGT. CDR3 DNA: TGTGCCAGCAGTGAATTGGACAGGGGAGGGGAGACCCAGTACTTC. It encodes CASSELDRGGETQYF.

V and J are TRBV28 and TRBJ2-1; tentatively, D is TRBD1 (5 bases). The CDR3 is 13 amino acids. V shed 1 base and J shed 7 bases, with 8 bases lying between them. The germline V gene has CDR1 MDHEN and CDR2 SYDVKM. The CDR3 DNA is TGTGCCAGCAGTTTATACCGGACAAATGAGCAGTTCTTC. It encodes CASSLYRTNEQFF.

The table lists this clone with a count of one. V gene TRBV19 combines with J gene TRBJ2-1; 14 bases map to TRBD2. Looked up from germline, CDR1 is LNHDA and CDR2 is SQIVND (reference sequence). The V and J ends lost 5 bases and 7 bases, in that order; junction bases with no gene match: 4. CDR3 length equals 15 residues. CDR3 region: CASSPGLAGDNEQFF. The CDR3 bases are TGTGCCAGTAGTCCGGGACTAGCGGGAGATAATGAGCAGTTCTTC.

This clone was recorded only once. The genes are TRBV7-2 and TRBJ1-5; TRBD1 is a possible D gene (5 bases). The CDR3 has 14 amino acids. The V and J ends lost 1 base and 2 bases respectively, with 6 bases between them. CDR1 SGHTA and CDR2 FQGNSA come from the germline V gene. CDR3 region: CASSLGGGNQPQHF. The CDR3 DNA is TGTGCCAGCAGCTTAGGGGGGGGCAATCAGCCCCAGCATTTT.

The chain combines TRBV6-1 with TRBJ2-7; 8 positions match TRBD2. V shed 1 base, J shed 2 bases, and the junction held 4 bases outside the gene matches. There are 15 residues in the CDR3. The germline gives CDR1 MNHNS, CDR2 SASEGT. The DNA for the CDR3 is TGTGCCAGCAGTGAAGGACTAGCGATTACCTACGAGCAGTACTTC. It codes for CASSEGLAITYEQYF.

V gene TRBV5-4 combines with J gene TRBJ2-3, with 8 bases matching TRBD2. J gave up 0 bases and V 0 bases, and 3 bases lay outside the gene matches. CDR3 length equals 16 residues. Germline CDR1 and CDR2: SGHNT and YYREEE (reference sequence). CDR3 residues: CASSLDPSGSTDTQYF. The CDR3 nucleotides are TGTGCCAGCAGCTTGGATCCTAGCGGGAGCACAGATACGCAGTATTTT.

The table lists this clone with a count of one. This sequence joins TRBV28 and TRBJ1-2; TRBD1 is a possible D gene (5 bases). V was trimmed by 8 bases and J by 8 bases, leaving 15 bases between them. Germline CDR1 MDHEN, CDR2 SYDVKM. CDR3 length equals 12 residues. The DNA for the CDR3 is TGTGCCAGCGCTTTCGGGGGGGAAGGCTACACCTTC. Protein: CASAFGGEGYTF.

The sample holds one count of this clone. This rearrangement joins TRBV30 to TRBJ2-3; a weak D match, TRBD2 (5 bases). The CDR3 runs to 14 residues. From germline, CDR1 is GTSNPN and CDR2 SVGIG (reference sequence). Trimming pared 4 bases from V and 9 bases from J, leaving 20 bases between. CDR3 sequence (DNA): TGTGCCTGGAATAGGCTAGCCAACCGGAAGACGCAGTATTTT. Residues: CAWNRLANRKTQYF.

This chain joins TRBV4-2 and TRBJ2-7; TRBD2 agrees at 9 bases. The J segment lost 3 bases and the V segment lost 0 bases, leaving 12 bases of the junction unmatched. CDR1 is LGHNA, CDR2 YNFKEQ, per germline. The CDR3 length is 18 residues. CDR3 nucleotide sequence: TGTGCCAGCAGCCAAGATTCCTCTTCTAGCGGGACGATCTACGAGCAGTACTTC. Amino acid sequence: CASSQDSSSSGTIYEQYF.

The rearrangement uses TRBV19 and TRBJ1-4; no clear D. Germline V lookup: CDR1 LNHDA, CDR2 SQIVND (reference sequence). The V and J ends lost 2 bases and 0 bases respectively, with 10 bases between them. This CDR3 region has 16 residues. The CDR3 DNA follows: TGTGCCAGTAGTATACTCAGGCCAGCAACTAATGAAAAACTGTTTTTT. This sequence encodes CASSILRPATNEKLFF.

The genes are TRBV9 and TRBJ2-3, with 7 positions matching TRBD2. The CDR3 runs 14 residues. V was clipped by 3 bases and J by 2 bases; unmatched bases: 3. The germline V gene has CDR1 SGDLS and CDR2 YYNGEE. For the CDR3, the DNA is TGTGCCAGCAGCGCCGGGACTAACACAGATACGCAGTATTTT. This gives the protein CASSAGTNTDTQYF.

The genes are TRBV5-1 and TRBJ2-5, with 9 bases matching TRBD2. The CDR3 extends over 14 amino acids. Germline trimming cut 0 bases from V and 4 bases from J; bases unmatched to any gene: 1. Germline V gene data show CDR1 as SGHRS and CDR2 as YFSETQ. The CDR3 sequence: CASSLASGTETQYF. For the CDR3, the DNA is TGCGCCAGCAGCTTGGCTAGCGGGACAGAGACCCAGTACTTC.

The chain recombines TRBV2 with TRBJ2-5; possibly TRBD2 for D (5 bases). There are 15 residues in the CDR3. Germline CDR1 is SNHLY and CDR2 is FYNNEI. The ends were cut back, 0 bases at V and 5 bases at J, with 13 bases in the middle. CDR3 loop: CASSEAKRMGETQYF. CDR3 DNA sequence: TGTGCCAGCAGTGAAGCAAAGCGGATGGGGGAGACCCAGTACTTC.

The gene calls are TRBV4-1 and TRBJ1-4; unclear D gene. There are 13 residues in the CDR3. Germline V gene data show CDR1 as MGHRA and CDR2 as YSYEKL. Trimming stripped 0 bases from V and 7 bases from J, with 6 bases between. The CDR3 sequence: CASSQEWSEKLFF. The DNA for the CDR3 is TGCGCCAGCAGCCAAGAGTGGAGTGAAAAACTGTTTTTT.

The CDR3: CASSGGTAGSSIYGYTF. The CDR3, as DNA: TGCGCCAGCAGCGGGGGGACAGCAGGGAGCTCTATCTATGGCTACACCTTC. The genes are TRBV5-1 and TRBJ1-2, with 7 bases aligning to TRBD1. Germline V lookup: CDR1 SGHRS, CDR2 YFSETQ. The trim removed 4 bases at V and 4 bases at J, leaving 16 bases unmatched. This CDR3 spans 17 amino acids.

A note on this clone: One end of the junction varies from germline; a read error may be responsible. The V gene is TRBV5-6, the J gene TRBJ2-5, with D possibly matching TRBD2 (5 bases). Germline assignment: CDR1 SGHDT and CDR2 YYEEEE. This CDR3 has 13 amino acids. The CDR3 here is CASSSTSGFFLHF. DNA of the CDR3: TGTGCCAGCAGCTCGACCTCGGGGTTCTTTTTGCACTTC. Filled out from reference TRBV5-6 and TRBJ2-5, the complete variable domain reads DAGVTQSPTHLIKTRGQQVTLRCSPKSGHDTVSWYQQALGQGPQFIFQYYEEEERQRGNFPDRFSGHQFPNYSSELNVNALLLGDSALYLCASSSTSGFFLHFGPGTRLLVL.

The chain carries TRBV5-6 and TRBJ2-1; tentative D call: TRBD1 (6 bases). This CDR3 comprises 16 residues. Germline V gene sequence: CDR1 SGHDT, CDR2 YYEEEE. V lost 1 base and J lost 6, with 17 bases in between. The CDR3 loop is CASSLFSGAYSNEQFF. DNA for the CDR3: TGTGCCAGCAGCTTGTTCTCAGGGGCCTATTCCAATGAGCAGTTCTTC.

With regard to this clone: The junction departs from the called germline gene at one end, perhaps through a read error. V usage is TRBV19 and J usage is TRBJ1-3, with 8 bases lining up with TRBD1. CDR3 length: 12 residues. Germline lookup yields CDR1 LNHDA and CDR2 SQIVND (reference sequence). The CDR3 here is CASSFIQGAPNF. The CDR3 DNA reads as TGTGCCAGTAGTTTCATCCAGGGGGCACCGAATTTT.

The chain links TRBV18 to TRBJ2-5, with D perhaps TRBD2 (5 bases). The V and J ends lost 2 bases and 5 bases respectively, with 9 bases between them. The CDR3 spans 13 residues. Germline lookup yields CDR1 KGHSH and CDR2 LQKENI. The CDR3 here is CASSPGSGETQYF. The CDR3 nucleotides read TGTGCCAGCTCACCAGGGAGTGGGGAGACCCAGTACTTC.

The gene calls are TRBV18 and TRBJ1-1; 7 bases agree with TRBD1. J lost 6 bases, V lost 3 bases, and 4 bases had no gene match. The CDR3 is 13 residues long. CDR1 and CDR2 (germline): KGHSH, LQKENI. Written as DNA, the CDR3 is TGTGCCAGCTCACCTACGACAGGGTCTGAAGCTTTCTTT. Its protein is CASSPTTGSEAFF.

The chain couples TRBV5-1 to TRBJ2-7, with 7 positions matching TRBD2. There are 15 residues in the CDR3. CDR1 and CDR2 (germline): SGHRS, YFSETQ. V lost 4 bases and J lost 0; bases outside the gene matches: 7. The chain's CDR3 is CASSQDGRSSYEQYF. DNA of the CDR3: TGCGCCAGCAGCCAGGACGGGAGGAGCTCCTACGAGCAGTACTTC. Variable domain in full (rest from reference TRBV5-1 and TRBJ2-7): KAGVTQTPRYLIKTRGQQVTLSCSPISGHRSVSWYQQTPGQGLQFLFEYFSETQRNKGNFPGRFSGRQFSNSRSEMNVSTLELGDSALYLCASSQDGRSSYEQYFGPGTRLTVT.